A single TCR beta chain is shown here with its context. The data were taken from a study of OX40 agonist ivuxolimab in advanced cancers. Trimming cost V 5 bases and J 7 bases, with 9 bases left between them. The CDR3 is made up of 11 amino acids. Germline V gene sequence: CDR1 DFQATT, CDR2 SNEGSKA (reference sequence). Libraries were prepared by immunoSEQ multiplex PCR; TCRdb keeps only in-frame clonotypes and omits some of them. The data contain 45,000 to 55,000 clones, approximately 94% of them singletons. The source material was CD4+ or CD8+ T cells sorted from blood, sampled in a trial of the OX40 agonist ivuxolimab. The chain couples TRBV20-1 to TRBJ2-1, with TRBD1 as a possible D gene (5 bases). This receptor was taken from an adult with an advanced solid tumor such as melanoma, head and neck, liver or kidney cancer. CDR3 amino acids: CSAGAANEQFF. The CDR3 nucleotides are TGCAGTGCTGGGGCCGCGAATGAGCAGTTCTTC.